These T cell receptor beta chains were read from a single sample in a study of blood T cell repertoires in COVID-19. Sequencing used immunoSEQ multiplex PCR; TCRdb keeps in-frame clones, though not all of them. Of about 150,000 clones in the sample, approximately 84% were seen once. Specimen: peripheral blood. The receptor set was obtained from a man in his 70s with acute or convalescent COVID-19. Both conserved end residues are part of each CDR3. D genes are given only for firm matches. Clone size is stated in some rows and not others, as once, few, many or a class when expanded.

>TRBJ1-2|TRBD1|TRBV12-3/TRBV12-4|-
TGTGCCAGCGGTGGGACAGGGATCTATGGCTACACCTTC
CASGGTGIYGYTF
>TRBJ2-7|-|TRBV27|-
TGTGCCAGCAGTTTATCGGGGCAGTCCTACGAGCAGTACTTC
CASSLSGQSYEQYF
>TRBJ2-7|-|TRBV3-1/TRBV3-2|-
TGTGCCAGCAGTGTCCGGGGGAGTTACGAGCAGTACTTC
CASSVRGSYEQYF
>TRBJ2-5|-|TRBV7-2|-
TGTGCCAGCAGCCGGCGGTTCGGGCAAGAGACCCAGTACTTC
CASSRRFGQETQYF
>TRBJ2-1|-|TRBV5-1|-
TGCGCCAGCAGCTTGGCGGTGGACGGGAAGGGTGAGCAGTTCTTC
CASSLAVDGKGEQFF
>TRBJ1-5|-|TRBV20-1|-
TGCAGTGCTAGTCGCAGGGATCAGCCCCAGCATTTT
CSASRRDQPQHF
>TRBJ2-7|-|TRBV21-1|-
TGTGCCAGCAGCAAAAGGGCCGTGGGAGCCTACGAGCAGTACTTC
CASSKRAVGAYEQYF
>TRBJ1-4|-|TRBV3-1/TRBV3-2|-
TGTGCCAGCAGCCACCTCCCTGAAAAACTGTTTTTT
CASSHLPEKLFF
>TRBJ1-4|TRBD1|TRBV2|-
TGTGCCAGCAGTACACAGGGGGGGGAGGAAAAACTGTTTTTT
CASSTQGGEEKLFF
>TRBJ1-1|-|TRBV6-5|-
TGTGCCAGCACCCTACCCACAGAAGCCACTGAAGCTTTCTTT
CASTLPTEATEAFF
>TRBJ1-6|-|TRBV3-1/TRBV3-2|-
TGTGCCAGCAGCCAAGCCCGGGAATATAATTCACCCCTCCACTTT
CASSQAREYNSPLHF
>TRBJ2-4|-|TRBV18|-
TGTGCCAGCTCACCCCCCTCCGAGGGTGGTAACATTCAGTACTTC
CASSPPSEGGNIQYF
>TRBJ2-3|TRBD1|TRBV7-3|-
TGTGCCAGCAGCTTACAGGGACAGCTTAGCACAGATACGCAGTATTTT
CASSLQGQLSTDTQYF
>TRBJ2-5|TRBD2|TRBV7-2|-
TGTGCCAGCAGCGGCCTGGGGGGGCAAGAGACCCAGTACTTC
CASSGLGGQETQYF
>TRBJ2-1|-|TRBV12-5|few
TGTGCTAGTGGTTTGGTAGCCACCAATGAGCAGTTCTTC
CASGLVATNEQFF
>TRBJ1-4|TRBD1|TRBV19|-
TGTGCCAGTAGTATTCGACGGGACAGGGAAAAACTGTTTTTT
CASSIRRDREKLFF
>TRBJ1-5|TRBD1|TRBV6-6|-
TGTGCCAGCAGTCCCGGGACAGAAAGTTATAGCAATCAGCCCCAGCATTTT
CASSPGTESYSNQPQHF
>TRBJ2-7|-|TRBV6-6|-
TGTGCCAGCAATCCGGAGGCGATGAGCTCCTACGAGCAGTACTTC
CASNPEAMSSYEQYF
>TRBJ1-5|-|TRBV4-1|-
TGCGCCAGCAGCCAAGAAACCTTAGATCAGCCCCAGCATTTT
CASSQETLDQPQHF
>TRBJ2-3|-|TRBV18|few
TGTGCCAGCTCACCACCCGGGGCAGATACGCAGTATTTT
CASSPPGADTQYF
>TRBJ2-5|-|TRBV5-1|-
TGCGCCAGCAGCTTGGTGGGGCAGCGAGAGACCCAGTACTTC
CASSLVGQRETQYF
>TRBJ2-7|TRBD2|TRBV28|-
TGTGCCAGCAGTTTAGCGGGAGGGCCTCTCCACGAGCAGTACTTC
CASSLAGGPLHEQYF
>TRBJ1-2|-|TRBV30|-
TGTGCCTGGGCAGCGACTAACTATGGCTACACCTTC
CAWAATNYGYTF
>TRBJ2-3|TRBD2|TRBV4-2|once
TGTGCCAGCAGCCAACCGGGGGGGCGCACAGATACGCAGTATTTT
CASSQPGGRTDTQYF
>TRBJ2-4|-|TRBV3-1/TRBV3-2|-
TGTGCCAGCAGCCCTCGCGGCAGGGGCTTGGGGCGGCAAAACATTCAGTACTTC
CASSPRGRGLGRQNIQYF
>TRBJ1-3|TRBD1|TRBV5-6|-
TGTGCCAGCAGCAGCCTTCCGGGACAGAAGAGAAACACCATATATTTT
CASSSLPGQKRNTIYF
>TRBJ2-7|-|TRBV5-1|-
TGCGCCAGCAGCTTGGCCGGGACCTACGAGCAGTACTTC
CASSLAGTYEQYF
>TRBJ2-3|-|TRBV4-1|once
TGCGCCAGCAGCCCCTTCTACGGGGTCAACACAGATACGCAGTATTTT
CASSPFYGVNTDTQYF
>TRBJ2-7|-|TRBV11-2|-
TGTGCCAGCAGCTCCCCGAGCGAGGCCTACGAGCAGTACTTC
CASSSPSEAYEQYF
>TRBJ2-1|TRBD1|TRBV11-1|-
TGTGCCAGCAGCTCAGACAGGGGCGACTCCTACAATGAGCAGTTCTTC
CASSSDRGDSYNEQFF
>TRBJ2-2|-|TRBV2|-
TGTGCCAGCAGTGAAAGTAGCGGCTACACCGGGGAGCTGTTTTTT
CASSESSGYTGELFF
>TRBJ2-7|TRBD2|TRBV7-2|-
TGTGCCAGCAGCTTATTCGCTAGCGGGGGGGCAGTCATGAACGAGCAGTACTTC
CASSLFASGGAVMNEQYF
>TRBJ2-3|TRBD2|TRBV3-1/TRBV3-2|-
TGTGCCAGCAGCCGGGCGGGGGGCCGAGATACGCAGTATTTT
CASSRAGGRDTQYF
>TRBJ2-1|TRBD2|TRBV12-5|-
TGTGCTAGTGGGCGGGAGTCGACCAATGAGCAGTTCTTC
CASGRESTNEQFF
>TRBJ2-5|-|TRBV4-2|-
TGTGCCAGCAGCCAAGATCGGGATCGCGGGGTTATATATCAAGAGACCCAGTACTTC
CASSQDRDRGVIYQETQYF
>TRBJ1-1|-|TRBV29-1|-
TGCAGCGTTGGCTTAGCAGCTGAAGCTTTCTTT
CSVGLAAEAFF
>TRBJ2-5|-|TRBV19|-
TGTGCCAGCTCAGGCGGCGGGGAGACCCAGTACTTC
CASSGGGETQYF
>TRBJ2-7|TRBD1|TRBV5-1|few
TGCGCCAGCAGCTTGGACGGGACAGGGGTCTACGAGCAGTACTTC
CASSLDGTGVYEQYF
>TRBJ2-3|TRBD2|TRBV9|many
TGTGCCAGCAGCCCACTAGCGGGGGGGAGCACAGATACGCAGTATTTT
CASSPLAGGSTDTQYF
>TRBJ1-6|-|TRBV7-3|-
TGTGCCAGCAGCTTAACCAGCGGGGATAATTCACCCCTCCACTTT
CASSLTSGDNSPLHF
>TRBJ2-3|TRBD2|TRBV2|-
TGTGCCAGCAGTTCCGGACTAGCGGGGAGCACAGATACGCAGTATTTT
CASSSGLAGSTDTQYF
>TRBJ2-1|-|TRBV14|-
TGTGCCAGCAGCACCTCGCCTATCTACAATGAGCAGTTCTTC
CASSTSPIYNEQFF
>TRBJ1-2|TRBD1|TRBV5-6|-
TGTGCCAGCAGCTTCCCCTTGACAGGGCATGGCTACACCTTC
CASSFPLTGHGYTF
>TRBJ2-1|TRBD2|TRBV19|-
TGTGCCAGTAGTAAGGGACTAGCGGGACTCAGGGAGCAGTTCTTC
CASSKGLAGLREQFF
>TRBJ1-3|-|TRBV6-5|-
TGTGCCAGCACCTCCTGGCAAAACGGGAACACCATATATTTT
CASTSWQNGNTIYF
>TRBJ1-2|-|TRBV18|-
TGTGCCAGCTCATCAGGTTCAGGAACTGGCTACACCTTC
CASSSGSGTGYTF
>TRBJ2-2|-|TRBV18|-
TGTGCCAGCTCGACCCAGGAGAACACCGGGGAGCTGTTTTTT
CASSTQENTGELFF
>TRBJ2-1|TRBD2|TRBV5-8|once
TGTGCCAGCAGCCCTCGGGACTACTTCTACAATGAGCAGTTCTTC
CASSPRDYFYNEQFF
>TRBJ2-3|TRBD2|TRBV9|once
TGTGCCAGCAACCTAGGCGGGGGGGCCACAGATACGCAGTATTTT
CASNLGGGATDTQYF
>TRBJ1-2|-|TRBV5-5|-
TGTGCCAGCAGCTCCGAAGGGTGGAGTGGCGGGGGCTACACCTTC
CASSSEGWSGGGYTF
>TRBJ2-7|-|TRBV5-6|-
TGTGCCAGCAGCTTGGCCTACAGGGAAAGCTCCTACGAGCAGTACTTC
CASSLAYRESSYEQYF
>TRBJ1-6|-|TRBV3-1/TRBV3-2|-
TGTGCCAGCAGCCAAGGACAGACATCTTCACCCCTCCACTTT
CASSQGQTSSPLHF
>TRBJ2-7|TRBD1|TRBV7-6|-
TGTGCCAGCAGCTCCGACAGGGAACCTCGCGAGCAGTACTTC
CASSSDREPREQYF